Below are 15 T cell receptor beta chains sequenced from a single sample in a study of siplizumab effects on memory and regulatory T cells. TCRdb's copy holds only in-frame clones and misses some; the assay was immunoSEQ multiplex PCR. The table includes 50,000 to 75,000 clones, around 96% detected once. Sequences were obtained from naive CD8+ T cells sorted from blood. The receptors were gathered from a human donor in good health.

V gene TRBV30 combines with J gene TRBJ1-2, with D unclear. Germline V gives CDR1 GTSNPN, CDR2 SVGIG (reference sequence). The CDR3 has 14 residues. V lost 8 bases, J lost 1 base, and 17 bases lay in between. CDR3 nucleotide sequence: TGTGCCGGACGTCTGGGTCGTTATAACTATGGCTACACCTTC. Translated: CAGRLGRYNYGYTF.

This clone was seen a few times. The chain combines TRBV6-6 with TRBJ2-7; TRBD1 aligns across 7 bases. Per the germline V gene, CDR1 is MNHNY and CDR2 is SVGAGI (reference sequence). J gave up 6 bases and V 11 bases, and 10 bases lay outside the gene matches. The CDR3 spans 12 residues. The CDR3 loop is CAASRQGSEQYF. CDR3 bases: TGTGCCGCGTCGAGACAGGGTAGCGAGCAGTACTTC.

The chain joins TRBV5-4 to TRBJ1-4; TRBD1 matches 9 bases. The germline CDR1 and CDR2 sequences are SGHNT and YYREEE (reference sequence). V lost 0 bases to trimming and J lost 7 bases; unmatched junction nucleotides: 10. This CDR3 contains 17 residues. CDR3 residues: CASSLGTGGGGGEKLFF. The CDR3 region has the DNA TGTGCCAGCAGCTTGGGCACAGGGGGCGGGGGTGGTGAAAAACTGTTTTTT.

V is TRBV4-1 and J is TRBJ1-2; D gene uncertain. Germline V gives CDR1 MGHRA, CDR2 YSYEKL. With 6 bases removed from V and 6 bases from J, the gap between germline ends came to 8 bases. This CDR3 is built from 11 residues. The CDR3 coding sequence is TGCGCCAGCAGGCACTCGCATGGCTACACCTTC. Its protein is CASRHSHGYTF.

V gene TRBV4-1 combines with J gene TRBJ2-3, with 12 bases that match TRBD2. The CDR3 runs 17 residues. Germline V CDR1 and CDR2: MGHRA, YSYEKL. Germline trimming cut 2 bases from V and 6 bases from J; bases unmatched to any gene: 9. The CDR3 coding sequence is TGCGCCAGCAGCCAATCCCCTCTAGCGGGGGGGCCGGATACGCAGTATTTT. It encodes CASSQSPLAGGPDTQYF.

Concerning this clone: Other DNA sequences in the sample encode the same CDR3. The V gene is TRBV9, the J gene TRBJ2-3; 10 bases agree with TRBD2. The junction had 2 bases not matched to a gene; V was cut back by 3 bases and J by 1 base. This CDR3 is 15 amino acids long. Germline V lookup: CDR1 SGDLS, CDR2 YYNGEE. CDR3 DNA sequence: TGTGCCAGCAGCGCTGGGACTAGCGGCACAGATACGCAGTATTTT. Its protein is CASSAGTSGTDTQYF.

The rearrangement joins TRBV20-1 to TRBJ1-2; D is uncertain. Germline lookup yields CDR1 DFQATT and CDR2 SNEGSKA (reference sequence). The CDR3 runs 8 residues. The CDR3 loop is CGADGYTF. CDR3 DNA sequence: TGCGGAGCAGATGGCTACACCTTC.

This clone has a single count. The rearrangement joins TRBV9 to TRBJ2-5; 8 nucleotides align to TRBD2. The length of the CDR3 is 15 residues. The germline V gene has CDR1 SGDLS and CDR2 YYNGEE. Trimming took 0 bases from V and 5 from J; bases not matched to a gene: 6. CDR3 DNA: TGTGCCAGCAGCGTAGGCCCCTCGGGGGGGGAGACCCAGTACTTC. It encodes CASSVGPSGGETQYF.

As concerns this clone: Sequence at one end of the junction differs from germline and may be a read error. The V gene is TRBV5-4, the J gene TRBJ2-1; D not resolved. CDR1 is SGHNT, CDR2 YYREEE, per germline (reference sequence). This CDR3 comprises 11 residues. CDR3 bases: TGTGCCAGCAGCTCCAACAATGAGCAGTTCTTC. The encoded protein is CASSSNNEQFF.

The rearrangement links TRBV19 to TRBJ1-3; 7 nucleotides match TRBD1. Germline assignment: CDR1 LNHDA and CDR2 SQIVND (reference sequence). V was clipped by 5 bases and J by 0 bases; unmatched bases: 7. The CDR3 loop spans 16 amino acids. CDR3 nucleotides: TGTGCCAGTAGTGCGGACAGGACTCACTCTGGAAACACCATATATTTT. The encoded protein is CASSADRTHSGNTIYF.

V and J are TRBV14 and TRBJ1-4; the D gene is possibly TRBD1 (5 bases). Germline lookup yields CDR1 SGHDN and CDR2 FVKESK. With 4 bases removed from V and 5 bases from J, the gap between germline ends came to 11 bases. This CDR3 spans 14 amino acids. The CDR3 DNA reads as TGTGCCAGCAGCCTGGGACGAACGAATGAAAAACTGTTTTTT. Translation gives CASSLGRTNEKLFF.

This chain uses TRBV4-2 with TRBJ2-2, with D perhaps TRBD1 (6 bases). There are 14 residues in the CDR3. V lost 1 base, J lost 5 bases, and 8 bases lay in between. Germline CDR1 and CDR2: LGHNA and YNFKEQ. The CDR3 loop is CASSQVGQTGELFF. Written as DNA, the CDR3 is TGTGCCAGCAGCCAAGTCGGACAGACCGGGGAGCTGTTTTTT.

The chain links TRBV30 to TRBJ2-7; D gene uncertain. The CDR3 is 14 residues long. Germline values: CDR1 GTSNPN, CDR2 SVGIG (reference sequence). V was pared by 0 bases and J by 5 bases, with 14 bases between. CDR3 protein: CAWSVHSAVDEQYF. In DNA form, the CDR3 reads TGTGCCTGGAGTGTACACTCGGCTGTGGACGAGCAGTACTTC. Full variable domain (rest looked up from reference TRBV30 and TRBJ2-7): SQTIHQWPATLVQPVGSPLSLECTVEGTSNPNLYWYRQAAGRGLQLLFYSVGIGQISSEVPQNLSASRPQDRQFILSSKKLLLSDSGFYLCAWSVHSAVDEQYFGPGTRLTVT.

V gene TRBV9 combines with J gene TRBJ2-5, with D possibly called TRBD1 or TRBD2 (6 bases each). Trimming stripped 0 bases from V and 4 bases from J, with 10 bases between. The CDR3 is 14 residues long. Germline CDR1 reads SGDLS; CDR2 reads YYNGEE. CDR3 protein: CASSVGGARETQYF. CDR3 DNA sequence: TGTGCCAGCAGCGTAGGGGGGGCCAGAGAGACCCAGTACTTC.

The rearrangement links TRBV27 to TRBJ1-1; 10 bases fit TRBD1. The CDR3 totals 15 residues. The germline V gene has CDR1 MNHEY and CDR2 SMNVEV (reference sequence). The V gene end was trimmed by 5 bases and the J gene end by 1 base; junction bases not matched to a gene: 4. This chain's CDR3 is CASSPGTGANTEAFF. As DNA, the CDR3 is TGTGCCAGCAGTCCAGGGACAGGGGCGAACACTGAAGCTTTCTTT.